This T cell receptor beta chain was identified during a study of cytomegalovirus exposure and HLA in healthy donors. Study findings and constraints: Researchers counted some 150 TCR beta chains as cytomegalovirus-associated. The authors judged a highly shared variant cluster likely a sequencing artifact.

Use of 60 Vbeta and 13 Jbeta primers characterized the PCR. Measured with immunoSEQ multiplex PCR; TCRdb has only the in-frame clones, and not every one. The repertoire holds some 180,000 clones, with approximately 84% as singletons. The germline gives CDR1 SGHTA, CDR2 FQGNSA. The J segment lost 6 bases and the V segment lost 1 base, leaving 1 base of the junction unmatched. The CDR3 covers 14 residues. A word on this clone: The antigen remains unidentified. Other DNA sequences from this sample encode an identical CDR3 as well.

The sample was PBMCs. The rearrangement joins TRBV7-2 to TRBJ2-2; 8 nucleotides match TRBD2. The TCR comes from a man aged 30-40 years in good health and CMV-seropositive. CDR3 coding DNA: TGTGCCAGCAGCTTAGGACTAGCGCCCGGGGAGCTGTTTTTT. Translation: CASSLGLAPGELFF.